The entry that follows covers one TCR beta chain sequence. Which antigen it targets is not known. One end of the junction varies from germline; a read error may be responsible. CDR1 and CDR2 are drawn from the germline V gene: MDHEN, SYDVKM. The CDR3 goes from the cysteine to the phenylalanine over 15 residues. The only DNA kept is the CDR3, 45 bases in frame from the first base. Genomic DNA was isolated from the sorted cells so that the TCRbeta CDR3 region could be sequenced. The immunoSEQ Assay was used for sequencing of TCRbeta CDR3 regions. As stored in TCRdb, this immuneACCESS dataset retains in-frame rearrangements with V and J assigned. A fraction of the clones does not appear; measured against another copy, unresolved V genes explain less than half of the discrepancy, and the remainder lacks a known reason. Recorded for this sample are more than 50,000 clones; over 80% of them occurred a single time. The ten largest clones add up to 3% to 4.5% of the sample.

This specimen comes from a study of OX40 agonist ivuxolimab in advanced cancers. With respect to the entire study: The costimulatory receptor OX40 (CD134) was targeted by ivuxolimab, a fully human IgG2 agonistic monoclonal antibody. The paper covers the monotherapy dose-escalation part of the phase I ivuxolimab trial, which included N ≈ 52 patients. The point of sequencing TCRbeta in the periphery was to test whether ivuxolimab changed TCR sequence diversity and drove clonal T-cell expansion. Of the roughly 52 dose-escalation patients, hepatocellular carcinoma was present in approximately 20, melanoma in approximately 15, renal cell carcinoma in 9 and head and neck cancer in 9. Prior anti-PD-1, anti-PD-L1 or anti-CTLA-4 therapy was permitted, and checkpoint inhibitors had been received by about 44% of dose-escalation patients. A male proportion of approximately 83% and a mean age of 60 years, ranging from about 20 to 80, were recorded for the dose-escalation cohort. Partial responses occurred in three dose-escalation patients: two with cutaneous melanoma and one with hepatocellular carcinoma. Intravenous ivuxolimab was administered to patients every 2 weeks at six dose levels: 0.01, 0.1, 0.3, 1.5, 3 and 10 mg/kg. Study-wide conclusions, independent of this receptor: Low levels of normalized T-cell clonal expansion were also seen in some patients who did not respond. Antigen specificity was not determined for the clonally expanded peripheral T cells. In partial responders in the 0.1-3.0 mg/kg groups, normalized peripheral clonal expansion was found to be among the lowest, especially among CD8+ T cells. At doses of 0.1 to 3.0 mg/kg, clonal expansion of both CD4+ and CD8+ blood T cells was observed from baseline to week 6. On average, CD8+ T cells showed more expanded clones than CD4+ T cells after ivuxolimab.

The trial excluded patients who had a history of autoimmune disease or who were on systemic immunosuppression. Peripheral blood for TCR sequencing was drawn from every dose cohort at baseline, at cycle 4 day 1 and at cycle 7 day 1. Samples came from an open-label, multicenter, first-in-human phase I dose-escalation trial of ivuxolimab. Adults with locally advanced or metastatic head and neck squamous cell, hepatocellular, melanoma or renal cell carcinoma were enrolled in the trial. Before TCR sequencing, CD4+ and CD8+ T cells were separately sorted from peripheral blood. This receptor was taken from an adult with an advanced solid tumor such as melanoma, head and neck, liver or kidney cancer. The chain was built from TRBV28 and TRBJ2-3, with the D gene possibly TRBD1 or TRBD2, each one fitting 5 bases. The sample consisted of CD4+ or CD8+ T cells sorted from blood, taken in a trial of the OX40 agonist ivuxolimab. The CDR3 reads CASSIWDPSTDTQYF. The DNA sequence follows: TGTGCCAGCAGTATATGGGACCCTAGCACAGATACGCAGTATTTT.